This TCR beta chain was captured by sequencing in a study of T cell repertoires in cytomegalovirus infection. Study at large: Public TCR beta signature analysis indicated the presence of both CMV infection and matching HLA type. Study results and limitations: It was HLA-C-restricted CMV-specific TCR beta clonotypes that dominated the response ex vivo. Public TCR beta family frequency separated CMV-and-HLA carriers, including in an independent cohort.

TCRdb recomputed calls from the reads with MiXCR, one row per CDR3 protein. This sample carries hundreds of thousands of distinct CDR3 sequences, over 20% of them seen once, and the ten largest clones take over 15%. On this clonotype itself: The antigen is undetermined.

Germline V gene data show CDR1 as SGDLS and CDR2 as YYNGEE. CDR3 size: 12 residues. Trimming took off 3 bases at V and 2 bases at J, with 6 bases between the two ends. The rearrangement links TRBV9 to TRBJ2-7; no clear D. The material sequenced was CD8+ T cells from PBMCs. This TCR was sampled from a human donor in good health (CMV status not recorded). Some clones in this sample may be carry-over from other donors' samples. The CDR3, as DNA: TGTGCCAGCAGCGCGGGTCCCTACGAGCAGTACTTC. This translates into CASSAGPYEQYF. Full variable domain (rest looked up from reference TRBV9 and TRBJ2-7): DSGVTQTPKHLITATGQRVTLRCSPRSGDLSVYWYQQSLDQGLQFLIQYYNGEERAKGNILERFSAQQFPDLHSELNLSSLELGDSALYFCASSAGPYEQYFGPGTRLTVT.